The clone carrying this TCR beta chain was picked up many times. Antigen unknown. V was cut by 0 bases and J by 9 bases, with 9 bases left in between. The CDR3 consists of 13 residues. Germline CDR1 SGHTA, CDR2 FQGNSA. This sample was taken from a study of T cell repertoires in cytomegalovirus infection. About the study: Public TCR beta signatures provided an indication of both CMV infection and a matching HLA type.

Study conclusions and caveats: There were HLA-C-restricted CMV-specific TCR beta clonotypes dominating the ex vivo response.

TCRdb re-called the reads with MiXCR, one entry per CDR3 protein. This table holds more than 200,000 distinct CDR3 sequences, roughly 10% found once. Material: PBMCs. The receptor comes from a human donor in good health (CMV status not recorded). Some clones in this sample may be carry-over from other donors' samples. The rearrangement links TRBV7-2 to TRBJ1-3; D gene unclear. The CDR3 DNA follows: TGTGCCAGCAGCTTAGCGCCCTTTGGCACCATATATTTT. Protein sequence: CASSLAPFGTIYF.